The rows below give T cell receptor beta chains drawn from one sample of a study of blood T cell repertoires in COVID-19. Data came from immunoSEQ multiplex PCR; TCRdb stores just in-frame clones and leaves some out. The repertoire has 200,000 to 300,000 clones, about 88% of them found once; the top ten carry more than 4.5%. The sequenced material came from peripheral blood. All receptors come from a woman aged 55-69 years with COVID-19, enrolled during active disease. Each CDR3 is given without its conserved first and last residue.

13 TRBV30 AWSSGQGVNQPQH
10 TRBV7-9 ASSLRVNTIY
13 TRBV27 ASSKTGLARETQY
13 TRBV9 ATGTGDSSTDTQY
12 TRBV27 ASRSELGYSEAF
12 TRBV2 ASRGRGFQETQY
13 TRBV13 ASSLVGGLDEKLF
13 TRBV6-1 ASSEYKGANQPQH
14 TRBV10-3 AISESGTTGTDTQY
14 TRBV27 ASSWNRDSGANVLT
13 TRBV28 ASSASDRRIYGYT
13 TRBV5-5 ASSFLRTGGNEQF
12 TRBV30 AWSSKGGGSPLH
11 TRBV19 ASNRESGTEAF